What follows are 8 T cell receptor beta chains derived from one specimen sequenced in a study of vaccination and CD4 T cells after COVID-19. For these receptors, no antigen is known. Once obtained from cultured CD4+ T cells, the DNA was sequenced using the Oncomine TCR Beta short-read assay. In TCRdb, the PCR reads were re-called with MiXCR into one record per CDR3 protein. This sample has under 15,000 distinct CDR3 sequences, with around 43% found just once. Treatment of the sample: roughly 11-day PBMC culture with coronavirus spike peptide pools or control peptides (ViraFEST assay). The material sequenced was CD4+ T cells from blood, cultured in vitro. Receptors originate from a human donor who had recovered from COVID-19.

The chain is built from TRBV24-1 and TRBJ2-5, with D tentatively TRBD2 (5 bases). Germline V gene lookup returns CDR1 KGHDR and CDR2 SFDVKD. The CDR3 has 15 amino acids. Trimming left V 3 bases short and J 5 bases short, with 15 bases between. The CDR3 nucleotides read TGTGCCACCAGTGATAACTACCTCACGGGGGAGACCCAGTACTTC. Its protein is CATSDNYLTGETQYF.

This clonotype showed up just a few times. The chain couples TRBV28 to TRBJ1-2; no definite D call. CDR1 and CDR2 (germline): MDHEN, SYDVKM. This CDR3 is built from 14 residues. V dropped 6 bases and J dropped 4 bases, with 15 bases sitting between them. CDR3 in DNA: TGTGCCAGCAGCCTGTCGGAAGGGAGCTATGGCTACACCTTC. Translation gives CASSLSEGSYGYTF.

V usage is TRBV19 and J usage is TRBJ1-1; D unclear. This CDR3 region has 14 residues. Germline V gives CDR1 LNHDA, CDR2 SQIVND (reference sequence). V was cut by 6 bases and J by 1 base, with 12 bases left in between. CDR3 nucleotide sequence: TGTGCCAGTAGGGGAGGCTCTGGGAACACTGAAGCTTTCTTT. Its translation is CASRGGSGNTEAFF.

The rearrangement joins TRBV28 to TRBJ1-2; 10 bases align to TRBD1. Germline V lookup: CDR1 MDHEN, CDR2 SYDVKM. Losses at the gene ends were 5 bases for V and 6 bases for J; bases not matched to a gene: 18. The CDR3 covers 18 residues. This CDR3 is CASSPIWDRGSGWDGYTF. The CDR3 DNA reads TGTGCCAGCAGTCCAATATGGGACAGGGGTTCGGGCTGGGATGGCTACACCTTC.

The chain has TRBV20-1 and TRBJ1-1; D gene ambiguous. V shed 0 bases and J shed 7 bases, with 12 bases lying between them. CDR3 length equals 13 residues. Germline CDR1 DFQATT, CDR2 SNEGSKA (reference sequence). In DNA form, the CDR3 reads TGCAGTGCTAGAGATCCACTGTCCCTTGAAGCTTTCTTT. Amino acid sequence: CSARDPLSLEAFF.

This clonotype is deemed medium-sized. The gene calls are TRBV6-1 and TRBJ1-5; D gene uncertain. The CDR3 has 12 amino acids. Trimming removed 0 bases at V and 3 bases at J, with 0 bases between. CDR1 MNHNS and CDR2 SASEGT come from the germline V gene. The CDR3 nucleotides are TGTGCCAGCAGTGAAGCCAATCAGCCCCAGCATTTT. Residues: CASSEANQPQHF.

The V and J genes are TRBV2 and TRBJ1-5; no definite D call. The CDR3 consists of 14 residues. Germline V CDR1 and CDR2: SNHLY, FYNNEI. Trimming removed 3 bases at V and 2 bases at J, with 8 bases between. The CDR3 is CASSDRTRNQPQHF. The CDR3 coding sequence is TGTGCCAGCAGTGACAGGACCCGCAATCAGCCCCAGCATTTT.

The V and J genes are TRBV5-4 and TRBJ1-1; D remains unclear. CDR3 length: 14 amino acids. The germline V gene has CDR1 SGHNT and CDR2 YYREEE (reference sequence). Trimming stripped 4 bases from V and 0 bases from J, with 10 bases between. The CDR3 is CASSPGTLNTEAFF. As DNA, the CDR3 is TGTGCCAGCAGCCCCGGAACCCTGAACACTGAAGCTTTCTTT.